This passage covers 4 T cell receptor beta chains from one sample sequenced in a study of shared clonotypes between healthy human individuals. Assay: immunoSEQ multiplex PCR; the TCRdb copy retains only in-frame clones and omits some. In the table there are roughly 320,000 clones, 87% of which are singletons. The source material was memory CD8+ T cells sorted from blood. Subset: CD45RO+ cells pooled with CCR7-negative TemRA cells. Receptors were obtained from a man between 18 and 29 years old in good health.

The rearrangement uses TRBV11-3 and TRBJ2-5, with 13 bases identical to TRBD2. With V trimmed by 3 bases and J by 3 bases, 1 base remained unmatched. CDR1 is SGHNT, CDR2 YENEEA, per germline. The CDR3 extends over 15 amino acids. In DNA, the CDR3 is TGTGCCAGCAGCTTGGGACTAGCGGGAAAAGAGACCCAGTACTTC. This sequence encodes CASSLGLAGKETQYF.

A word on this clone: Other nucleotide sequences from this sample produce the same CDR3. The chain uses TRBV27 and TRBJ2-7, with a tentative D call TRBD2 (6 bases). The germline V gene encodes CDR1 MNHEY and CDR2 SMNVEV (reference sequence). V dropped 5 bases and J dropped 2 bases, with 10 bases sitting between them. The CDR3 runs to 13 residues. CDR3 protein: CASSPGLTYEQYF. The CDR3 nucleotides are TGTGCCAGCAGTCCCGGACTAACCTACGAGCAGTACTTC.

J is TRBJ1-1 and V is TRBV28; D might be TRBD1 (5 bases). Germline CDR1 MDHEN, CDR2 SYDVKM. V lost 8 bases, J lost 1 base, and 14 bases lay in between. The CDR3 consists of 14 residues. The CDR3 region has the DNA TGTGCCAGCCGACAGACATTGGAGAACACTGAAGCTTTCTTT. Translating gives CASRQTLENTEAFF. Full variable domain (rest looked up from reference TRBV28 and TRBJ1-1): DVKVTQSSRYLVKRTGEKVFLECVQDMDHENMFWYRQDPGLGLRLIYFSYDVKMKEKGDIPEGYSVSREKKERFSLILESASTNQTSMYLCASRQTLENTEAFFGQGTRLTVV.

The chain employs TRBV9 and TRBJ1-2; possible D gene TRBD1, 5 bases. CDR1 is SGDLS and CDR2 is YYNGEE in the germline V gene. CDR3 size: 15 residues. V was pared by 4 bases and J by 8 bases, with 21 bases between. The CDR3 spells CASSPARAYLPGYTF. The DNA for the CDR3 is TGTGCCAGCAGCCCCGCCAGGGCTTACTTACCCGGCTACACCTTC.